The 25 T cell receptor beta chains presented below share a single source sample, sequenced in a study of control samples from healthy donors and cancer patients. Data came from immunoSEQ multiplex PCR; TCRdb stores just in-frame clones and leaves some out. This sample has roughly 140,000 clones, with about 89% found just once. Material: blood. The source is a man aged 25-40 years in good health.

This sequence joins TRBV5-1 and TRBJ1-3, with TRBD1 identical over 10 bases. CDR3 size: 15 residues. Per the germline V gene, CDR1 is SGHRS and CDR2 is YFSETQ. With 5 bases clipped from V and 2 bases from J, the junction kept 4 bases outside the gene matches. In nucleotides, the CDR3 is TGCGCCAGCAGAACCGGGACAGGGGCTGGAAACACCATATATTTT. Its translation: CASRTGTGAGNTIYF. The variable domain in full, with the rest retrieved from reference TRBV5-1 and TRBJ1-3, is KAGVTQTPRYLIKTRGQQVTLSCSPISGHRSVSWYQQTPGQGLQFLFEYFSETQRNKGNFPGRFSGRQFSNSRSEMNVSTLELGDSALYLCASRTGTGAGNTIYFGEGSWLTVV.

The V gene is TRBV7-2, the J gene TRBJ2-7, with a tentative D call TRBD2 (7 bases). The V and J ends lost 5 bases and 8 bases respectively, with 19 bases between them. This CDR3 is built from 14 residues. Germline CDR1 reads SGHTA; CDR2 reads FQGNSA. The CDR3 region is CASSGGGGFTKQYF. The CDR3 DNA sequence: TGTGCCAGCAGCGGGGGAGGGGGGTTTACGAAGCAGTACTTC.

This chain connects TRBV5-5 to TRBJ1-2; D is undetermined. Trimming pared 1 base from V and 4 bases from J, leaving 14 bases between. The germline gives CDR1 SGHKS, CDR2 YYEKEE (reference sequence). This CDR3 spans 15 amino acids. Here the CDR3 reads CASSLTGMRGYGYTF. The CDR3 bases are TGTGCCAGCAGCTTGACGGGGATGAGAGGCTATGGCTACACCTTC. The whole variable domain, filled in from reference TRBV5-5 and TRBJ1-2, reads DAGVTQSPTHLIKTRGQQVTLRCSPISGHKSVSWYQQVLGQGPQFIFQYYEKEERGRGNFPDRFSARQFPNYSSELNVNALLLGDSALYLCASSLTGMRGYGYTFGSGTRLTVV.

This clone has just one count. The rearrangement uses TRBV5-1 and TRBJ2-7, with 8 positions matching TRBD2. The germline CDR1 and CDR2 sequences are SGHRS and YFSETQ. Trimming removed 3 bases from V and 5 bases from J; junction bases left unmatched: 25. This CDR3 has 20 amino acids. In nucleotides, the CDR3 is TGCGCCAGCAGCTCCAAACCCGCCCTAGCGGGCCGTAAAGAGGGGCACGAGCAGTACTTC. This sequence encodes CASSSKPALAGRKEGHEQYF.

The chain recombines TRBV18 with TRBJ1-3; possibly TRBD1 for D (5 bases). Germline values: CDR1 KGHSH, CDR2 LQKENI. This CDR3 is built from 14 residues. Between the trimmed V and J ends, which lost 1 base and 1 base, there was a span of 5 bases. CDR3 amino acids: CASSPRQSGNTIYF. For the CDR3, the DNA is TGTGCCAGCTCACCACGACAGTCTGGAAACACCATATATTTT. The entire variable domain, with the rest obtained from reference TRBV18 and TRBJ1-3, is as follows: NAGVMQNPRHLVRRRGQEARLRCSPMKGHSHVYWYRQLPEEGLKFMVYLQKENIIDESGMPKERFSAEFPKEGPSILRIQQVVRGDSAAYFCASSPRQSGNTIYFGEGSWLTVV.

V usage is TRBV3-1 (or the pseudogene TRBV3-2) and J usage is TRBJ2-1; D remains unclear. Germline assignment: CDR1 LGHDT and CDR2 YNNKEL (reference sequence). CDR3 length: 15 residues. V gave up 4 bases and J gave up 0 bases, with 10 bases separating them. The CDR3 reads CASSLDQSSYNEQFF. The DNA of the CDR3 is TGTGCCAGCAGCCTCGACCAGAGCTCCTACAATGAGCAGTTCTTC.

This clone was seen only a few times. The CDR3 region has the DNA TGCGCCAGCAGCCTAACAGGGGGAAACCTACAAGAGACCCAGTACTTC. It codes for CASSLTGGNLQETQYF. The chain joins TRBV5-1 to TRBJ2-5; 8 bases match TRBD1. Unmatched junction bases numbered 10, after V lost 4 bases and J lost 2 bases. Germline-derived CDR1 and CDR2 are SGHRS and YFSETQ. CDR3 size: 16 residues. The full variable domain, in which reference TRBV5-1 and TRBJ2-5 provide the parts outside the CDR3, is KAGVTQTPRYLIKTRGQQVTLSCSPISGHRSVSWYQQTPGQGLQFLFEYFSETQRNKGNFPGRFSGRQFSNSRSEMNVSTLELGDSALYLCASSLTGGNLQETQYFGPGTRLLVL.

The chain is built from TRBV15 and TRBJ1-2; D unresolved. The CDR3 loop spans 14 amino acids. Looked up from germline, CDR1 is LNHNV and CDR2 is YYDKDF (reference sequence). V was pared by 0 bases and J by 7 bases, with 12 bases between. Here the CDR3 reads CATSRDLEGGGYTF. Here the CDR3 DNA reads TGTGCCACCAGCAGAGATCTAGAAGGAGGTGGCTACACCTTC.

The V and J genes are TRBV6-6 and TRBJ2-2; 7 positions agree with TRBD1. V was pared by 2 bases and J by 6 bases, with 3 bases of the junction left unmatched. Germline-derived CDR1 and CDR2 are MNHNY and SVGAGI (reference sequence). This CDR3 is 14 amino acids long. Here the CDR3 DNA reads TGTGCCAGCAGTTACGGGACAGACGCCGGGGAGCTGTTTTTT. It specifies CASSYGTDAGELFF.

This chain links TRBV7-9 with TRBJ1-4, with TRBD1 identical over 8 bases. The CDR3 runs 17 residues. The V gene's germline CDR1 is SEHNR and CDR2 FQNEAQ (reference sequence). The J segment lost 8 bases and the V segment lost 5 bases, leaving 16 bases of the junction unmatched. CDR3 loop: CASSAPGTGRSGEKLFF. DNA for the CDR3: TGTGCCAGCAGCGCCCCCGGGACAGGCCGCAGTGGGGAAAAACTGTTTTTT.

The chain links TRBV9 to TRBJ2-3; 8 bases match TRBD2. This CDR3 is 17 amino acids long. Germline V CDR1 and CDR2: SGDLS, YYNGEE. V trimming: 4 bases; J trimming: 3 bases; junction bases outside the gene matches: 13. In DNA form, the CDR3 reads TGTGCCAGCAGCATGTTTGGGGCGGGAGGAACAACAGATACGCAGTATTTT. Amino acid sequence: CASSMFGAGGTTDTQYF.

The gene calls are TRBV7-2 and TRBJ2-5, with TRBD1 as a possible D gene (5 bases). With 8 bases removed from V and 1 base from J, the gap between germline ends came to 17 bases. The V gene's germline CDR1 is SGHTA and CDR2 FQGNSA. CDR3 length: 15 residues. CDR3: CASSLGQGPQETQYF. DNA of the CDR3: TGTGCCAGCTCCTTAGGGCAGGGCCCCCAAGAGACCCAGTACTTC.

This chain uses TRBV7-6 with TRBJ2-1; TRBD2 might be the D (5 bases). Trimming took off 3 bases at V and 6 bases at J, with 15 bases between the two ends. The CDR3 loop spans 15 amino acids. Germline lookup yields CDR1 SGHVS and CDR2 FNYEAQ. Here the CDR3 DNA reads TGTGCCAGCAGCTTTCTAGCCAAGTCCATCAATGAGCAGTTCTTC. The encoded protein is CASSFLAKSINEQFF.

The chain has TRBV24-1 and TRBJ1-1; tentative D call: TRBD1 (5 bases). Germline assignment: CDR1 KGHDR and CDR2 SFDVKD. Trimming stripped 2 bases from V and 0 bases from J, with 15 bases between. The CDR3 length is 17 residues. CDR3: CATSDSPGAGMNTEAFF. The CDR3 coding sequence is TGTGCCACCAGTGATTCGCCCGGGGCAGGAATGAACACTGAAGCTTTCTTT.

The chain employs TRBV9 and TRBJ2-5; TRBD2 matches 11 bases. The germline V gene has CDR1 SGDLS and CDR2 YYNGEE. This CDR3 is 15 amino acids long. The junction had 3 bases not matched to a gene; V was cut back by 0 bases and J by 5 bases. The CDR3 here is CASSVASGGRETQYF. The CDR3 DNA is TGTGCCAGCAGCGTAGCTAGCGGGGGGCGGGAGACCCAGTACTTC.

This chain connects TRBV7-9 to TRBJ1-1; D may be TRBD1 (5 bases). Looked up from germline, CDR1 is SEHNR and CDR2 is FQNEAQ (reference sequence). The CDR3 runs to 14 residues. The V end was cut by 5 bases, the J end by 7 bases, with 17 bases between. The CDR3 DNA sequence: TGTGCCAGCAGCAAGACAGACCGCCACTTTGAAGCTTTCTTT. Translation gives CASSKTDRHFEAFF.

The rearrangement links TRBV30 to TRBJ2-3; D call uncertain. V lost 0 bases and J lost 4, with 8 bases in between. CDR3 length equals 13 residues. Germline V gene lookup returns CDR1 GTSNPN and CDR2 SVGIG (reference sequence). In DNA form, the CDR3 reads TGTGCCTGGAGTGTAATGAGCCCAGATACGCAGTATTTT. Protein sequence: CAWSVMSPDTQYF.

Concerning this clone itself: The identical CDR3 is also encoded by other nucleotide sequences in the sample. The rearrangement links TRBV4-1 to TRBJ2-7; 7 bases map to TRBD1. Unmatched junction bases numbered 10, after V lost 4 bases and J lost 4 bases. Germline CDR1 and CDR2: MGHRA and YSYEKL. This CDR3 has 15 amino acids. This CDR3 reads CASSPEPGQPYEQYF. CDR3 DNA sequence: TGCGCCAGCAGCCCAGAACCGGGACAGCCTTACGAGCAGTACTTC.

The genes are TRBV2 and TRBJ2-1; D gene unclear. Trimming removed 4 bases from V and 2 bases from J, with 15 bases in between. This CDR3 is 16 amino acids long. CDR1 SNHLY and CDR2 FYNNEI come from the germline V gene. The DNA for the CDR3 is TGTGCCAGCAGTGGGGGAACTTGGCCAACCTACAATGAGCAGTTCTTC. Translated, it gives CASSGGTWPTYNEQFF. The variable domain in full, with the rest retrieved from reference TRBV2 and TRBJ2-1, is EPEVTQTPSHQVTQMGQEVILRCVPISNHLYFYWYRQILGQKVEFLVSFYNNEISEKSEIFDDQFSVERPDGSNFTLKIRSTKLEDSAMYFCASSGGTWPTYNEQFFGPGTRLTVL.

The V call is TRBV19, the J call TRBJ1-6; 8 positions match TRBD1. This CDR3 has 14 residues. Germline values: CDR1 LNHDA, CDR2 SQIVND (reference sequence). V shed 5 bases and J 18 bases; nucleotides not matched to a gene: 15. The CDR3 region has the DNA TGTGCCAGTAGTCCGGCGGGACAGGCCTCGGTAGCCCACTTT. Translated, it gives CASSPAGQASVAHF.

This chain connects TRBV5-1 to TRBJ2-2; 7 bases map to TRBD2. The V gene's germline CDR1 is SGHRS and CDR2 YFSETQ. Trimming removed 4 bases from V and 8 bases from J; junction bases left unmatched: 8. CDR3 length: 14 amino acids. CDR3 loop: CASSSGMPSGELFF. CDR3 nucleotide sequence: TGCGCCAGCAGCAGCGGGATGCCGTCGGGGGAGCTGTTTTTT.

J is TRBJ2-7 and V is TRBV29-1; tentative D call: TRBD2 (5 bases). V dropped 1 base and J dropped 0 bases, with 13 bases sitting between them. Germline lookup yields CDR1 SQVTM and CDR2 ANQGSEA. This CDR3 comprises 15 residues. This chain's CDR3 is CSVEGFSGNSYEQYF. The CDR3 DNA follows: TGCAGCGTTGAAGGGTTCTCCGGGAACTCCTACGAGCAGTACTTC.

This clone has just a few counts. The chain joins TRBV5-4 to TRBJ2-1; D might be TRBD2 (5 bases). V gave up 0 bases and J gave up 0 bases, with 7 bases separating them. CDR1 and CDR2 from the germline V gene are SGHNT and YYREEE (reference sequence). The CDR3 consists of 15 residues. The CDR3 nucleotides read TGTGCCAGCAGCTTGGAAGGGAGCTCCTACAATGAGCAGTTCTTC. This sequence encodes CASSLEGSSYNEQFF.

CDR3 DNA sequence: TGTGCCAGTAGTATCGGACTGGCGGCTGGAAACACCATATATTTT. Translation gives CASSIGLAAGNTIYF. The V gene is TRBV19, the J gene TRBJ1-3; D remains unclear. Germline assignment: CDR1 LNHDA and CDR2 SQIVND (reference sequence). The CDR3 is 15 residues long. V lost 3 bases to trimming and J lost 2 bases, with 11 bases between them.

This chain links TRBV19 with TRBJ1-1; tentative D call: TRBD1 (5 bases). With 8 bases removed from V and 1 base from J, the gap between germline ends came to 14 bases. The CDR3 totals 14 residues. Germline V lookup: CDR1 LNHDA, CDR2 SQIVND (reference sequence). The CDR3 nucleotides read TGTGCCAGTGCTAGGCAGGGCTCGAACACTGAAGCTTTCTTT. This translates into CASARQGSNTEAFF.